The 14 T cell receptor beta chains in this list originate from one sample, sequenced in a study of blood T cell repertoires in COVID-19 (TCRdb year 2020). Libraries were prepared through the immunoSEQ multiplex PCR assay. TCRdb re-hosts the immuneACCESS table, in-frame sequences only. Its copies lack some clones; in the studies checked, an unresolved V gene accounts for under half of them, and the cause for the rest is not known. The sample data list 200,000 to 250,000 clones, and about nine tenths of these were observed just once. 2.7% of the sample rests with the top ten. Sequencing was performed on peripheral blood. These receptors were taken from a woman aged 55-75 years with acute or convalescent COVID-19.

The chain carries TRBV11-2 and TRBJ2-1; 14 bases line up with TRBD2. This CDR3 is built from 15 residues. The V gene end was trimmed by 7 bases and the J gene end by 8 bases; junction bases not matched to a gene: 7. Germline V gene lookup returns CDR1 SGHAT and CDR2 FQNNGV. CDR3 sequence reads: CASKSGTSGSYEQFF. DNA for the CDR3: TGTGCCAGCAAAAGCGGGACTAGCGGGAGTTATGAGCAGTTCTTC. The full variable domain, with the rest looked up from reference TRBV11-2 and TRBJ2-1, is EAGVAQSPRYKIIEKRQSVAFWCNPISGHATLYWYQQILGQGPKLLIQFQNNGVVDDSQLPKDRFSAERLKGVDSTLKIQPAKLEDSAVYLCASKSGTSGSYEQFFGPGTRLTVL.

J is TRBJ2-5 and V is TRBV2, with TRBD1 matching over 9 bases. J gave up 5 bases and V 0 bases, and 16 bases lay outside the gene matches. CDR1 and CDR2 from the germline V gene are SNHLY and FYNNEI. The CDR3 totals 19 residues. CDR3 sequence: CASSEAKRRGQGKGETQYF. The CDR3 nucleotides read TGTGCCAGCAGTGAAGCAAAGCGCCGTGGACAGGGGAAGGGCGAGACCCAGTACTTC.

This rearrangement joins TRBV7-9 to TRBJ2-1; D not resolved. V was clipped by 5 bases and J by 9 bases, with 11 bases between them. The CDR3 length is 12 residues. Per the germline V gene, CDR1 is SEHNR and CDR2 is FQNEAQ (reference sequence). CDR3 sequence: CASSPTTTEQFF. Here the CDR3 DNA reads TGTGCCAGCAGCCCTACTACAACTGAGCAGTTCTTC. The entire variable domain, with the rest obtained from reference TRBV7-9 and TRBJ2-1, is as follows: DTGVSQNPRHKITKRGQNVTFRCDPISEHNRLYWYRQTLGQGPEFLTYFQNEAQLEKSRLLSDRFSAERPKGSFSTLEIQRTEQGDSAMYLCASSPTTTEQFFGPGTRLTVL.

The J gene is TRBJ1-2, the V gene TRBV5-4; D remains unclear. Germline CDR1 and CDR2: SGHNT and YYREEE (reference sequence). V lost 3 bases, J lost 8 bases, and 26 bases lay in between. This CDR3 comprises 17 residues. CDR3 DNA sequence: TGTGCCAGCAGCTCGAGACAATCCGGGATTCAGATTGGCGGCTACACCTTC. As protein: CASSSRQSGIQIGGYTF.

This chain connects TRBV6-5 to TRBJ1-2; D perhaps matches TRBD1 (5 bases). The CDR3 is 15 amino acids. Germline CDR1 MNHEY, CDR2 SVGAGI. V was trimmed by 0 bases and J by 2 bases, leaving 10 bases between them. The CDR3 reads CASSYSAHRNYGYTF. For the CDR3, the DNA is TGTGCCAGCAGTTACTCGGCTCACAGGAACTATGGCTACACCTTC.

This sequence joins TRBV7-9 and TRBJ2-7, with 8 bases fitting TRBD1. Germline V gene lookup returns CDR1 SEHNR and CDR2 FQNEAQ (reference sequence). The junction had 9 bases not matched to a gene; V was cut back by 2 bases and J by 3 bases. The CDR3 runs 16 residues. CDR3 sequence: CASSLYGQGEFYEQYF. The CDR3, as DNA: TGTGCCAGCAGCTTATATGGACAGGGAGAATTCTACGAGCAGTACTTC.

The V call is TRBV3-1 (or the pseudogene TRBV3-2), the J call TRBJ1-1; D is unresolved. The CDR3 extends over 12 amino acids. Germline V CDR1 and CDR2: LGHDT, YNNKEL (reference sequence). Trimming cost V 4 bases and J 4 bases, with 7 bases left between them. CDR3 region: CASSRATTEAFF. Here the CDR3 DNA reads TGTGCCAGCAGCCGCGCTACCACTGAAGCTTTCTTT.

This clone was recorded once. The rearrangement links TRBV27 to TRBJ1-1; D not certain. V was cut by 3 bases and J by 7 bases, with 15 bases left in between. This CDR3 spans 14 amino acids. The V gene's germline CDR1 is MNHEY and CDR2 SMNVEV (reference sequence). The CDR3 DNA sequence: TGTGCCAGCAGTTTTTACGACTCTCTCCGTGAAGCTTTCTTT. The encoded protein is CASSFYDSLREAFF.

The CDR3 is CASSRTSGRVYEQYF. DNA of the CDR3: TGTGCCAGCAGCCGGACTAGCGGGAGGGTGTACGAGCAGTACTTC. The V call is TRBV6-5, the J call TRBJ2-7; TRBD2 aligns across 15 bases. This CDR3 spans 15 amino acids. Germline CDR1 is MNHEY and CDR2 is SVGAGI. V lost 6 bases, J lost 4 bases, and 4 bases stayed unmatched.

The rearrangement uses TRBV2 and TRBJ2-1, with 16 positions matching TRBD2. There are 17 residues in the CDR3. The trim removed 8 bases at V and 2 bases at J, leaving 6 bases unmatched. Germline V lookup: CDR1 SNHLY, CDR2 FYNNEI. CDR3 DNA: TGTGCCAGCCGGGGACTAGCGGGGGGGCTCGCCTACAATGAGCAGTTCTTC. Its protein is CASRGLAGGLAYNEQFF.

This rearrangement joins TRBV23-1 to TRBJ1-2; 7 bases agree with TRBD1. TRBV23-1 is identified as an open reading frame with a role that is uncertain. This CDR3 is 18 amino acids long. J was trimmed by 0 bases and V by 2 bases; bases with no gene match: 12. CDR3 sequence reads: CASSQNPGTVRSNYGYTF. CDR3 sequence (DNA): TGCGCCAGCAGTCAAAATCCCGGGACAGTTCGCTCTAACTATGGCTACACCTTC.

This chain uses TRBV7-8 with TRBJ2-3, with TRBD2 as a possible D gene (6 bases). Deletions cut 1 base from V and 0 bases from J, with 8 bases between. Germline loops: CDR1 SGHVS, CDR2 FQNEAQ. The CDR3 length is 15 residues. CDR3 sequence: CASSLELASTDTQYF. The CDR3 DNA follows: TGTGCCAGCAGCTTAGAGCTAGCGAGCACAGATACGCAGTATTTT. Full variable domain (outside the CDR3, taken from reference TRBV7-8 and TRBJ2-3): GAGVSQSPRYKVAKRGQDVALRCDPISGHVSLFWYQQALGQGPEFLTYFQNEAQLDKSGLPSDRFFAERPEGSVSTLKIQRTQQEDSAVYLCASSLELASTDTQYFGPGTRLTVL.

The rearrangement joins TRBV6-6 to TRBJ2-5; 7 bases are shared with TRBD1. This CDR3 comprises 16 residues. The trim removed 5 bases at V and 1 base at J, leaving 10 bases unmatched. The germline gives CDR1 MNHNY, CDR2 SVGAGI (reference sequence). As DNA, the CDR3 is TGTGCCAGCAGTCAAGGGACAGCTAGGGCCCAAGAGACCCAGTACTTC. Translation: CASSQGTARAQETQYF.

The chain combines TRBV7-2 with TRBJ2-7, with 11 bases lining up with TRBD2. V shed 1 base and J 3 bases; nucleotides not matched to a gene: 14. This CDR3 is built from 19 residues. The germline V gene encodes CDR1 SGHTA and CDR2 FQGNSA. CDR3 residues: CASSLVDRSGLAGHYEQYF. In nucleotides, the CDR3 is TGTGCCAGCAGCTTAGTTGACCGCTCTGGACTAGCGGGCCACTACGAGCAGTACTTC.